The sequence of this TCR beta chain was determined in a study of cytomegalovirus exposure and HLA in healthy donors. Study-level background: The same platform was used for the 110 or so validation repertoires as for the roughly 730 first-cohort repertoires, as reported in a later analysis. Study observations and caveats: Researchers counted 164 TCR beta chains as cytomegalovirus-associated.

V was clipped by 5 bases and J by 0 bases, with 8 bases between them. This CDR3 comprises 13 residues. Germline CDR1 reads MDHEN; CDR2 reads SYDVKM. As regards this clone: Its antigen remains unidentified.

TCRdb's table, derived via immunoSEQ multiplex PCR, lists solely in-frame clones and lacks some. The table shows about 83,000 clones, with 90% to 97% occurring only once. The sample consisted of PBMCs. The clonotype comes from a woman younger than 30 in good health and CMV-seronegative. The genes are TRBV28 and TRBJ2-7; no clear D. This chain's CDR3 is CASSPHSSYEQYF. Written as DNA, the CDR3 is TGTGCCAGCAGTCCCCATAGCTCCTACGAGCAGTACTTC.